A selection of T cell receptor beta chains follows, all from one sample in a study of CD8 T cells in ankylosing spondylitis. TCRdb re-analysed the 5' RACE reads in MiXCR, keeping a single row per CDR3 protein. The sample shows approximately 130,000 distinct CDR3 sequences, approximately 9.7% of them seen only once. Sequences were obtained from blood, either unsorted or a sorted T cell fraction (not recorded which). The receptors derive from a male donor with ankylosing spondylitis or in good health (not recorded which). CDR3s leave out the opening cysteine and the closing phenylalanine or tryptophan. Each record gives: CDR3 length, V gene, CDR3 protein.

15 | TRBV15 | ATSRETGAPIGETQY
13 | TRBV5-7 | ASSWGRNSGNTIY
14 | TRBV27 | ASSRNSGGSAYEQY
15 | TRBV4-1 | ASSQDRESFDTGELF
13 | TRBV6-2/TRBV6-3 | ASSYSPGVYDEQY
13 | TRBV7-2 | ASSSGTGGYYEQY
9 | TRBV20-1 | SARGVSEQY
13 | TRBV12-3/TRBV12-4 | ASTLEIQSTGELF
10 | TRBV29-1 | SVEGPDYGYT
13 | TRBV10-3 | AISEGRGSSTEAF